This note documents a single TCR beta chain sequence. This record belongs to a study of T cell responses to AZD1222 COVID-19 vaccine. Some clones are missing from TCRdb's copy, which holds only in-frame ones; the method was immunoSEQ multiplex PCR. Of fewer than 200,000 clones in the sample, roughly 92% were seen once. The CDR3 totals 13 residues. V shed 1 base and J shed 8 bases, with 11 bases lying between them. The chain has TRBV12-3 or TRBV12-4 and TRBJ1-2; D is unresolved. The sequence was collected from an adult in good health. Sequenced here: peripheral blood, sampled on day 0 of AZD1222 vaccination. In nucleotides, the CDR3 is TGTGCCAGCAGTTTAGGGCCCACGGGAGGCTACACCTTC. As protein: CASSLGPTGGYTF.